This note documents a single T cell receptor (beta chain) sequence. This record comes from a study of T-cell memory formation after mild COVID-19. TCRdb re-derived calls from the 5' RACE reads in MiXCR, one entry per CDR3 protein. Of about 500,000 distinct CDR3 sequences detected, about 20% appear once; the ten largest clones hold around 13%. The sequencing input was PBMCs or a T cell subset sorted from them (not recorded which). This clonotype originated in an adult woman who had mild COVID-19 (a few samples of this study predate the infection). Cell type and time point are not known.

The CDR3 here is CASSLDIVLYNEQFF. The CDR3 DNA follows: TGCGCCAGCAGCTTGGATATCGTCCTCTACAATGAGCAGTTCTTC. The chain carries TRBV5-1 and TRBJ2-1; D gene uncertain. Trimming stripped 0 bases from V and 3 bases from J, with 10 bases between. This CDR3 has 15 amino acids. Germline-derived CDR1 and CDR2 are SGHRS and YFSETQ.